This TCR beta chain was identified during a study of long-term antiretroviral therapy in people with HIV. Germline V gives CDR1 SGHKS, CDR2 YYEKEE (reference sequence). This CDR3 is built from 15 residues. Between the trimmed V and J ends, which lost 0 bases and 2 bases, there was a span of 10 bases. With survey level as its setting, the immunoSEQ assay was v3.0. TCRdb keeps only in-frame clones here, not all; method: immunoSEQ multiplex PCR. The table has fewer than 20,000 clones, 79% seen once. The clonotype comes from a young man with HIV. V gene TRBV5-5 combines with J gene TRBJ2-3, with unresolved D. The sample consisted of unsorted PBMCs, taken at the start of antiretroviral therapy. DNA of the CDR3: TGTGCCAGCAGCTTGGGGCTTCTCCTCACAGATACGCAGTATTTT. Translated: CASSLGLLLTDTQYF. Supplemented by reference TRBV5-5 and TRBJ2-3, the full variable domain reads DAGVTQSPTHLIKTRGQQVTLRCSPISGHKSVSWYQQVLGQGPQFIFQYYEKEERGRGNFPDRFSARQFPNYSSELNVNALLLGDSALYLCASSLGLLLTDTQYFGPGTRLTVL.